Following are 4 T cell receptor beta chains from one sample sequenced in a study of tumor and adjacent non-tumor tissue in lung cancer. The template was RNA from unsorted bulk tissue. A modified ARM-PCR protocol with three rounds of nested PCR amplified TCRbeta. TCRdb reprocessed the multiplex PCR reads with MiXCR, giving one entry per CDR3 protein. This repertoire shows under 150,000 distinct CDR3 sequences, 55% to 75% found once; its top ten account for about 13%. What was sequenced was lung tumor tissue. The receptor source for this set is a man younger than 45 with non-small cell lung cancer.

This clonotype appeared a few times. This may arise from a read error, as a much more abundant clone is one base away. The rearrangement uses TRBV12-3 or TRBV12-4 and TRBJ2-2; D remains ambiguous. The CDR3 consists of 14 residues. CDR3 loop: CANSSYRATGELFF. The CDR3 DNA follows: TGTGCCAACAGTTCCTACAGAGCCACCGGGGAGCTGTTTTTT.

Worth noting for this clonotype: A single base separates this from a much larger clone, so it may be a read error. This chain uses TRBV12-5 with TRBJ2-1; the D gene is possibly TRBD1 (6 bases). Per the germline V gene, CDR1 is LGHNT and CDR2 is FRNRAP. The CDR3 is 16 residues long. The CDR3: CASGLPGMGADNELFF. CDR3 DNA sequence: TGTGCTAGTGGTTTGCCCGGGATGGGGGCTGACAATGAGCTGTTCTTC.

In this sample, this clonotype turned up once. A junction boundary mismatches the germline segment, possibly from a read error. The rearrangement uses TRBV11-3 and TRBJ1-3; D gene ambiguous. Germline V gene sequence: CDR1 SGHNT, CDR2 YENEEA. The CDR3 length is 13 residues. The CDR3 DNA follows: TGTACCAGCAGCACAGTGGCTGGAAACACCATATATTTT. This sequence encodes CTSSTVAGNTIYF.

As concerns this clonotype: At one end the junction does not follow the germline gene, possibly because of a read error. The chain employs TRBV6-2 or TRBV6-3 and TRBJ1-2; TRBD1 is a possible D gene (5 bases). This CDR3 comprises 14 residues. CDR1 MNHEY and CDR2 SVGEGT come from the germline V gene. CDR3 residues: CAGSYRTPNYGFTF. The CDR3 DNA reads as TGTGCCGGCAGTTACAGGACACCTAACTATGGCTTCACCTTC.